Described below is a single T cell receptor beta chain sequence and its context. Germline CDR1 and CDR2: KGHSH and LQKENI. V lost 5 bases, J lost 3 bases, and 14 bases lay in between. The CDR3 has 15 residues. These data are taken from a study of identical twins. TCRdb independently ran MiXCR on the 5' RACE reads; one entry per CDR3 protein. The sample lists some 500,000 distinct CDR3 sequences; roughly 9.5% were seen once. Separately, the same data were catalogued under a study of yellow fever vaccine responses in identical twins.

Material: PBMCs. This rearrangement joins TRBV18 to TRBJ2-1; the D is unclear. This receptor was obtained from a woman aged 18 to 35 in good health. The CDR3 sequence is CASSFFSTDYNEQFF. In DNA, the CDR3 is TGTGCCAGCTCATTTTTTAGTACAGACTACAATGAGCAGTTCTTC.